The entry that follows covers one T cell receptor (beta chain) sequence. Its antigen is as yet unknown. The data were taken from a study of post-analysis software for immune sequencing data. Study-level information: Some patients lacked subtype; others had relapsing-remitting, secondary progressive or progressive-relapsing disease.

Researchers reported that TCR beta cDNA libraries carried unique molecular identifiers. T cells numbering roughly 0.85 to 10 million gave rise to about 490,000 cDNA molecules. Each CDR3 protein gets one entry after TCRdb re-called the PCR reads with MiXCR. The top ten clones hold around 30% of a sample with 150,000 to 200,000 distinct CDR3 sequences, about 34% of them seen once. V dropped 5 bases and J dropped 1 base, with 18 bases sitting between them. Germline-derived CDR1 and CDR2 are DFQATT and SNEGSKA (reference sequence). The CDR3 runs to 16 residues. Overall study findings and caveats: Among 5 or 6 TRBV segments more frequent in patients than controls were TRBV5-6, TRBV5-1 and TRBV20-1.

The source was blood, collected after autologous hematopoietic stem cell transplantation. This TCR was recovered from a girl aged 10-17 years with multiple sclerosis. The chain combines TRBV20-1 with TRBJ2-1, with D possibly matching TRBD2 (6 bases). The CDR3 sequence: CSAPRYGGRSYNEQFF. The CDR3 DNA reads TGCAGTGCTCCGAGGTACGGAGGGAGGTCCTACAATGAGCAGTTCTTC.